This TCR beta chain was captured in a study of molecular identifiers for immune sequencing clone quantification. The study's findings and limits: Clones with over 20 RNA copies captured over 98% of effector molecules but under 1% of naive ones.

Comment on this clonotype: What it recognizes is unknown.

Germline-derived CDR1 and CDR2 are MGHRA and YSYEKL. V gave up 2 bases and J gave up 8 bases; unmatched junction bases: 12. The CDR3 sequence is 18 residues long. One entry per CDR3 protein, called by TCRdb with MiXCR from the PCR reads. The repertoire has hundreds of thousands of distinct CDR3 sequences, roughly 25% of them found once; the top ten carry roughly 0.83%. The sample taken for sequencing was naive CD8+ T cells from blood, with Jurkat cell RNA spiked in. Described subset: FACS-sorted CD8+CD4-CCR7+CD45RA+ naive T cells. The gene calls are TRBV4-1 and TRBJ1-4, with 12 positions matching TRBD1. The sequence came from a human donor in good health. Some libraries in this study had Jurkat cell RNA spiked in. The CDR3 is CASSQPPGQGALSEKLFF. CDR3 DNA: TGCGCCAGCAGCCAACCTCCGGGACAGGGGGCATTAAGCGAAAAACTGTTTTTT.